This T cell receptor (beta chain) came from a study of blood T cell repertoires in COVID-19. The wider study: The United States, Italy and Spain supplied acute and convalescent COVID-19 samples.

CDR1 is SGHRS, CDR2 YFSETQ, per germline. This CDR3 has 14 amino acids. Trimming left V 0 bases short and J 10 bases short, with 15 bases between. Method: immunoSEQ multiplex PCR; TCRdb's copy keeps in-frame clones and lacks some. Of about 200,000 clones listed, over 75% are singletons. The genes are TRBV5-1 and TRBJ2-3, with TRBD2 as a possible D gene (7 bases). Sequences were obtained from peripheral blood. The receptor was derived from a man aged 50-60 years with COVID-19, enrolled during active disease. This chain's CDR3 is CASSLGGTGRAQYF. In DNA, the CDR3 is TGCGCCAGCAGCTTGGGGGGAACAGGGAGGGCGCAGTATTTT.